Each of the 19 T cell receptor beta chains below was sequenced from the same sample in a study of blood T cell repertoires in COVID-19. TCRdb's table, derived via immunoSEQ multiplex PCR, lists solely in-frame clones and lacks some. The sample lists 50,000 to 70,000 clones, 70% to 80% seen once, with 3% to 3.5% in the top ten. Source material: peripheral blood. These TCRs come from a man aged 60-69 years with acute or convalescent COVID-19.

This clone has a handful of counts. V gene TRBV27 combines with J gene TRBJ2-7, with 12 nucleotides matching TRBD1. J was trimmed by 5 bases and V by 0 bases; bases with no gene match: 11. Germline V gives CDR1 MNHEY, CDR2 SMNVEV (reference sequence). This CDR3 is 18 amino acids long. Written as DNA, the CDR3 is TGTGCCAGCAGTTTATCGCCTACCCCCGGGACAGGGGGCAACGAGCAGTACTTC. Residues: CASSLSPTPGTGGNEQYF.

The V call is TRBV28, the J call TRBJ1-5, with TRBD1 matching 8 bases. V dropped 2 bases and J dropped 0; count of bases not matched to a gene: 6. Germline V gene sequence: CDR1 MDHEN, CDR2 SYDVKM. This CDR3 has 17 residues. The CDR3 DNA is TGTGCCAGCAGTTTAGGGCAGGGGGCGGGTAGCAATCAGCCCCAGCATTTT. Translated, it gives CASSLGQGAGSNQPQHF.

V usage is TRBV12-3 or TRBV12-4 and J usage is TRBJ2-2; D remains ambiguous. This CDR3 spans 12 amino acids. V was pared by 5 bases and J by 7 bases, with 8 bases between. CDR3 residues: CASSLGGGELFF. CDR3 in DNA: TGTGCCAGCAGTCTCGGTGGCGGGGAGCTGTTTTTT.

V is TRBV15 and J is TRBJ2-5; D is possibly TRBD1 (6 bases). V dropped 3 bases and J dropped 5 bases, with 7 bases sitting between them. The CDR3 is 12 amino acids. In germline, CDR1 is LNHNV, CDR2 YYDKDF (reference sequence). CDR3 amino acids: CATSRGAETQYF. The CDR3 nucleotides read TGTGCCACCAGCAGGGGGGCCGAGACCCAGTACTTC.

The chain recombines TRBV7-6 with TRBJ2-6; no firm D call. Trimming removed 0 bases at V and 0 bases at J, with 6 bases between. From germline, CDR1 is SGHVS and CDR2 FNYEAQ. CDR3 size: 16 residues. CDR3 bases: TGTGCCAGCAGCTTAGCCTCCAGCTCTGGGGCCAACGTCCTGACTTTC. Translated: CASSLASSSGANVLTF.

V and J are TRBV9 and TRBJ2-3; TRBD1 matches at 9 bases. CDR3 size: 15 residues. J gave up 4 bases and V 3 bases, and 6 bases lay outside the gene matches. Germline CDR1 is SGDLS and CDR2 is YYNGEE. The CDR3 sequence is CASSAGQGLSDTQYF. The CDR3 DNA sequence: TGTGCCAGCAGCGCGGGACAGGGTTTATCAGATACGCAGTATTTT.

The chain recombines TRBV12-3 or TRBV12-4 with TRBJ2-5; a weak D match, TRBD2 (7 bases). The CDR3 runs to 12 residues. V was clipped by 7 bases and J by 7 bases, with 13 bases between them. CDR3 amino acids: CASKGGAGTQYF. The CDR3 DNA reads TGTGCCAGCAAAGGGGGGGCAGGGACCCAGTACTTC.

The rearrangement links TRBV28 to TRBJ1-1; perhaps TRBD1 as D (5 bases). The CDR3 runs 15 residues. Trimming cost V 4 bases and J 0 bases, with 12 bases left between them. The germline V gene has CDR1 MDHEN and CDR2 SYDVKM. In DNA form, the CDR3 reads TGTGCCAGCAGTTCAATAGACAGTGTGAACACTGAAGCTTTCTTT. Encoded protein: CASSSIDSVNTEAFF.

This chain joins TRBV28 and TRBJ1-5; a weak D match, TRBD1 (5 bases). V was trimmed by 2 bases and J by 7 bases, leaving 6 bases between them. Germline CDR1 is MDHEN and CDR2 is SYDVKM. The CDR3 is 12 amino acids. In nucleotides, the CDR3 is TGTGCCAGCAGTTTAGGGGGGCAGCCCCAGCATTTT. Protein product: CASSLGGQPQHF.

V gene TRBV3-1 (or the pseudogene TRBV3-2) combines with J gene TRBJ2-3, with 12 bases matching TRBD2. The CDR3 loop spans 16 amino acids. V lost 4 bases to trimming and J lost 2 bases; unmatched junction nucleotides: 4. CDR1 is LGHDT, CDR2 YNNKEL, per germline (reference sequence). The DNA for the CDR3 is TGTGCCAGCAGCCCCGGACTAGCGGGACACACAGATACGCAGTATTTT. It specifies CASSPGLAGHTDTQYF.

This clone was seen a single time. The chain links TRBV7-8 to TRBJ2-1, with TRBD2 matching over 10 bases. Germline-derived CDR1 and CDR2 are SGHVS and FQNEAQ. The CDR3 consists of 18 residues. With 4 bases clipped from V and 7 bases from J, the junction kept 16 bases outside the gene matches. This chain's CDR3 is CASSSIGASGSGRNEQFF. CDR3 DNA sequence: TGTGCCAGCAGCTCGATCGGTGCTAGCGGGAGTGGCCGGAATGAGCAGTTCTTC.

This rearrangement joins TRBV18 to TRBJ2-7; TRBD2 matches 10 bases. The CDR3 covers 17 residues. J lost 4 bases, V lost 3 bases, and 12 bases had no gene match. Germline V gene sequence: CDR1 KGHSH, CDR2 LQKENI. Here the CDR3 reads CASSPSASGTSDYEQYF. The CDR3 nucleotides read TGTGCCAGCTCACCGTCTGCTTCCGGGACTAGCGATTACGAGCAGTACTTC.

This rearrangement joins TRBV5-5 to TRBJ2-3, with 14 nucleotides matching TRBD2. The germline V gene encodes CDR1 SGHKS and CDR2 YYEKEE (reference sequence). CDR3 length: 19 amino acids. V shed 0 bases and J 0 bases; nucleotides not matched to a gene: 6. CDR3 DNA sequence: TGTGCCAGCAGCTTGGGACTAGCGGGAGGGCGAAGGAGCACAGATACGCAGTATTTT. Its protein product is CASSLGLAGGRRSTDTQYF.

Only a few counts were recorded for this clone. The chain has TRBV9 and TRBJ1-2; 8 bases agree with TRBD1. The V gene's germline CDR1 is SGDLS and CDR2 YYNGEE. V lost 4 bases, J lost 3 bases, and 8 bases stayed unmatched. The CDR3 covers 15 residues. CDR3 sequence (DNA): TGTGCCAGCAGCCGGGCCCCACAGGGGGACTATGGCTACACCTTC. Protein: CASSRAPQGDYGYTF.

This chain links TRBV18 with TRBJ2-2; tentative D call: TRBD2 (6 bases). The germline gives CDR1 KGHSH, CDR2 LQKENI. The CDR3 extends over 15 amino acids. V lost 0 bases, J lost 5 bases, and 10 bases lay in between. CDR3 amino acids: CASSPPLAGTGELFF. CDR3 bases: TGTGCCAGCTCACCACCCCTGGCGGGAACCGGGGAGCTGTTTTTT.

The J gene is TRBJ2-5, the V gene TRBV7-9; perhaps TRBD2 as D (6 bases). With 1 base removed from V and 2 bases from J, the gap between germline ends came to 8 bases. The CDR3 totals 14 residues. CDR1 is SEHNR, CDR2 FQNEAQ, per germline (reference sequence). This CDR3 is CASSLVGLQETQYF. CDR3 bases: TGTGCCAGCAGCTTAGTGGGACTTCAAGAGACCCAGTACTTC.

This clone occurred a few times. The V gene is TRBV29-1, the J gene TRBJ1-4, with D maybe TRBD1 (5 bases). Trimming left V 4 bases short and J 4 bases short, with 16 bases between. The CDR3 consists of 15 residues. Per the germline V gene, CDR1 is SQVTM and CDR2 is ANQGSEA. The CDR3: CSVVVSGTHNEKLFF. For the CDR3, the DNA is TGCAGCGTTGTTGTTTCGGGGACTCATAATGAAAAACTGTTTTTT.

A few counts support this clone. The J gene is TRBJ1-1, the V gene TRBV7-3; 7 positions match TRBD1. V lost 1 base, J lost 4 bases, and 3 bases stayed unmatched. The germline V gene encodes CDR1 SGHTA and CDR2 FQGTGA. The CDR3 has 14 residues. The CDR3 DNA reads as TGTGCCAGCAGCTTAAAGCCAGGGGGCACTGAAGCTTTCTTT. Translating it yields CASSLKPGGTEAFF.

The CDR3 DNA is TGTGCCAGCAGTGAGGGCTCCTACAATGAGCAGTTCTTC. Translated: CASSEGSYNEQFF. The chain employs TRBV11-3 and TRBJ2-1, with D possibly matching TRBD2 (5 bases). This CDR3 comprises 13 residues. Germline values: CDR1 SGHNT, CDR2 YENEEA. V was pared by 6 bases and J by 0 bases, with 6 bases between. The full variable domain, its missing parts supplied by reference TRBV11-3 and TRBJ2-1, is EAGVVQSPRYKIIEKKQPVAFWCNPISGHNTLYWYLQNLGQGPELLIRYENEEAVDDSQLPKDRFSAERLKGVDSTLKIQPAELGDSAVYLCASSEGSYNEQFFGPGTRLTVL.